This entry lists 27 T cell receptor beta chains sequenced from one sample in a study of shared clonotypes between healthy human individuals. Measured with immunoSEQ multiplex PCR; TCRdb has only the in-frame clones, and not every one. Seen here are approximately 480,000 clones, approximately 79% observed once, and the top ten hold roughly an eighth. The source material was PBMCs. The receptors come from a woman between 35 and 50 years old in good health. Some clones in this sample may be carry-over from other donors' samples.

CDR3 region: CASTRRGTGAWEQYF. In nucleotides, the CDR3 is TGTGCCAGCACTCGCCGGGGGACAGGGGCGTGGGAGCAGTACTTC. This chain uses TRBV5-8 with TRBJ2-7, with 10 bases fitting TRBD1. The junction had 13 bases not matched to a gene; V was cut back by 6 bases and J by 7 bases. This CDR3 spans 15 amino acids. Germline CDR1 and CDR2: SGHTS and YDEGEE.

This chain uses TRBV5-1 with TRBJ2-5; D remains unclear. The last part of the DNA fits TRBJ2-7 better; the J call may be wrong. Germline V CDR1 and CDR2: SGHRS, YFSETQ. The CDR3 runs to 14 residues. CDR3 protein: CASSWTIGTYEQYF. Here the CDR3 DNA reads TGCGCCAGCAGCTGGACCATAGGCACCTACGAGCAGTACTTC.

The rearrangement links TRBV7-2 to TRBJ1-1; D not resolved. The ends were cut back, 5 bases at V and 4 bases at J, with 11 bases in the middle. Germline CDR1 is SGHTA and CDR2 is FQGNSA. The CDR3 loop spans 13 amino acids. The CDR3 here is CASSRRSGTEAFF. CDR3 bases: TGTGCCAGCAGCCGCCGGTCGGGCACTGAAGCTTTCTTT.

The V gene is TRBV6-4, the J gene TRBJ2-1, with 12 bases lining up with TRBD2. Trimming at V came to 8 bases and at J to 7 bases, leaving 15 bases not matched to a gene. This CDR3 is built from 17 residues. CDR1 and CDR2 from the germline V gene are MRHNA and SNTAGT. The CDR3 DNA reads TGTGCCAGCGGCGCGTGTGGGCCGACTAGCGGGAGTAATGAGCAGTTCTTC. This translates into CASGACGPTSGSNEQFF.

The sample holds a few counts of this clone. V usage is TRBV4-3 and J usage is TRBJ2-2, with D maybe TRBD1 (5 bases). CDR3 length equals 14 residues. V was clipped by 0 bases and J by 6 bases, with 8 bases between them. CDR1 and CDR2 (germline): LGHNA, YSLEER. CDR3 coding DNA: TGCGCCAGCAGCCAAGACTACAGGCCCGGGGAGCTGTTTTTT. Its translation is CASSQDYRPGELFF.

The rearrangement uses TRBV19 and TRBJ2-5; D might be TRBD2 (6 bases). The V end was cut by 3 bases, the J end by 2 bases, with 22 bases between. The CDR3 sequence is 18 residues long. CDR1 is LNHDA, CDR2 SQIVND, per germline (reference sequence). The CDR3 DNA sequence: TGTGCCAGTAGTATCGGAGGGTACGATACCCTGGGGCAAGAGACCCAGTACTTC. Translation gives CASSIGGYDTLGQETQYF.

This clone has only one observation. V and J are TRBV27 and TRBJ1-4; 8 bases map to TRBD1. The CDR3 contains 15 residues. In germline, CDR1 is MNHEY, CDR2 SMNVEV (reference sequence). The ends lost 4 bases at V and 8 bases at J; junction bases unmatched: 9. The CDR3 sequence is CASSSPRTGSEKLFF. The CDR3 DNA follows: TGTGCCAGCAGTTCGCCAAGGACAGGGAGCGAAAAACTGTTTTTT.

The J gene is TRBJ1-1, the V gene TRBV15, with D tentatively TRBD1 (6 bases). Germline assignment: CDR1 LNHNV and CDR2 YYDKDF (reference sequence). The CDR3 is made up of 15 amino acids. V was clipped by 2 bases and J by 2 bases, with 12 bases between them. The CDR3 protein is CATSRSRTVNTEAFF. CDR3 sequence (DNA): TGTGCCACCAGCAGATCAAGGACAGTCAACACTGAAGCTTTCTTT.

The CDR3 coding sequence is TGCGCCAGCAGCTTAACGGTTCGTAGTTCCGGGGAGCTGTTTTTT. This encodes CASSLTVRSSGELFF. V usage is TRBV5-1 and J usage is TRBJ2-2; no firm D call. Looked up from germline, CDR1 is SGHRS and CDR2 is YFSETQ. The CDR3 is 15 residues long. Trimming left V 2 bases short and J 6 bases short, with 14 bases between.

This clone has more than one count but fewer than ten. The CDR3, as DNA: TGTGCCAGTGACACCGGGGAGCTGTTTTTT. Its protein product is CASDTGELFF. The J gene is TRBJ2-2, the V gene TRBV19; the D is unclear. CDR1 LNHDA and CDR2 SQIVND come from the germline V gene (reference sequence). V was shortened by 8 bases and J by 3 bases, with 1 base between the two germline ends. The CDR3 sequence is 10 residues long.

The CDR3 loop is CASSLEPGTGGGELFF. The CDR3 DNA reads TGTGCCAGCAGCTTAGAGCCCGGGACAGGGGGCGGGGAGCTGTTTTTT. The gene calls are TRBV11-3 and TRBJ2-2; 11 positions agree with TRBD1. CDR3 size: 16 residues. The V gene's germline CDR1 is SGHNT and CDR2 YENEEA. Unmatched junction bases numbered 4, after V lost 0 bases and J lost 7 bases.

This chain links TRBV30 with TRBJ2-7; either TRBD1 or TRBD2 may fit D (5 bases each). The CDR3 is 13 residues long. Germline loops: CDR1 GTSNPN, CDR2 SVGIG (reference sequence). V was shortened by 1 base and J by 3 bases, with 10 bases between the two germline ends. The CDR3 spells CAWSGGTNYEQYF. In DNA form, the CDR3 reads TGTGCCTGGAGTGGGGGGACCAACTACGAGCAGTACTTC.

CDR3 sequence: CASSEREGYYNEQFF. CDR3 sequence (DNA): TGTGCCAGCAGTGAACGGGAGGGGTATTACAATGAGCAGTTCTTC. This chain joins TRBV2 and TRBJ2-1; 8 bases are a match to TRBD2. The ends lost 2 bases at V and 4 bases at J; junction bases unmatched: 4. From germline, CDR1 is SNHLY and CDR2 FYNNEI. The CDR3 runs 15 residues. The full variable domain, rest sourced from reference TRBV2 and TRBJ2-1, is EPEVTQTPSHQVTQMGQEVILRCVPISNHLYFYWYRQILGQKVEFLVSFYNNEISEKSEIFDDQFSVERPDGSNFTLKIRSTKLEDSAMYFCASSEREGYYNEQFFGPGTRLTVL.

J is TRBJ2-1 and V is TRBV7-2; possibly TRBD2 for D (6 bases). Trimming took 4 bases from V and 10 from J, leaving 14 bases between them. This CDR3 has 13 residues. Per the germline V gene, CDR1 is SGHTA and CDR2 is FQGNSA. The DNA for the CDR3 is TGTGCCAGCAGCTCGGAGACTAGTCGCGAGCAGTTCTTC. Amino acid sequence: CASSSETSREQFF.

Concerning this clone: This same CDR3 is encoded by further DNA sequences in the sample. This chain uses TRBV7-3 with TRBJ1-2; D ambiguous. This CDR3 spans 15 amino acids. CDR1 is SGHTA, CDR2 FQGTGA, per germline. Trimming stripped 0 bases from V and 3 bases from J, with 11 bases between. The CDR3 reads CASSLTSGGDYGYTF. The CDR3 nucleotides read TGTGCCAGCAGCTTAACTAGTGGTGGGGACTATGGCTACACCTTC.

This clone has a single count. The chain recombines TRBV5-1 with TRBJ1-2; D is perhaps TRBD1 (6 bases). CDR1 and CDR2 (germline): SGHRS, YFSETQ. CDR3 size: 12 residues. V lost 5 bases, J lost 6 bases, and 11 bases lay in between. CDR3 in amino acids: CASSPDRHGYTF. The CDR3 DNA reads TGCGCCAGCAGTCCGGACAGACATGGCTACACCTTC. Filled out from reference TRBV5-1 and TRBJ1-2, the complete variable domain reads KAGVTQTPRYLIKTRGQQVTLSCSPISGHRSVSWYQQTPGQGLQFLFEYFSETQRNKGNFPGRFSGRQFSNSRSEMNVSTLELGDSALYLCASSPDRHGYTFGSGTRLTVV.

CDR3 region: CASSRPGTRRRDEQFF. In DNA form, the CDR3 reads TGTGCCAGCAGTCGACCCGGGACTAGGAGGCGGGATGAGCAGTTCTTC. The rearrangement links TRBV27 to TRBJ2-1; 8 nucleotides match TRBD2. The V gene's germline CDR1 is MNHEY and CDR2 SMNVEV (reference sequence). The junction had 14 bases not matched to a gene; V was cut back by 5 bases and J by 8 bases. The CDR3 spans 16 residues.

In the case of this clone: This may come from a read error, since a much larger clone is one base off. V gene TRBV6-6 combines with J gene TRBJ1-2; D might be TRBD1 (6 bases). This CDR3 is built from 11 residues. The germline CDR1 and CDR2 sequences are MNHNY and SVGAGI (reference sequence). Between the trimmed V and J ends, which lost 8 bases and 4 bases, there was a span of 8 bases. The CDR3 DNA sequence: TGTGCCAGCGGACAGACCTATGGCTACACCTTC. The encoded protein is CASGQTYGYTF.

This rearrangement joins TRBV13 to TRBJ2-3, with 7 positions matching TRBD2. Germline CDR1 PRHDT, CDR2 FYEKMQ (reference sequence). V lost 0 bases and J lost 4; bases outside the gene matches: 7. The CDR3 extends over 16 amino acids. CDR3 amino acids: CASSLGAAGVADTQYF. The CDR3 region has the DNA TGTGCCAGCAGCTTAGGAGCGGCGGGAGTGGCAGATACGCAGTATTTT.

The chain joins TRBV2 to TRBJ1-5; 8 positions agree with TRBD1. Germline V gene data show CDR1 as SNHLY and CDR2 as FYNNEI. The CDR3 is made up of 17 amino acids. J lost 8 bases, V lost 0 bases, and 12 bases had no gene match. The CDR3: CASSEAPRGLNDEPQHF. CDR3 DNA: TGTGCCAGCAGTGAAGCACCCAGGGGGCTCAATGATGAGCCCCAGCATTTT.

Note on this clone: The sample holds other DNA sequences that translate to the same CDR3. This chain joins TRBV5-1 and TRBJ2-1; 9 bases are shared with TRBD1. Looked up from germline, CDR1 is SGHRS and CDR2 is YFSETQ. With V trimmed by 4 bases and J by 0 bases, 2 bases remained unmatched. The CDR3 extends over 15 amino acids. The CDR3 DNA follows: TGCGCCAGCAGCAGGGGACAGGGCTCCTACAATGAGCAGTTCTTC. It translates to CASSRGQGSYNEQFF.

The chain has TRBV9 and TRBJ1-2, with D possibly matching TRBD1 (5 bases). The V gene's germline CDR1 is SGDLS and CDR2 YYNGEE. Trimming stripped 3 bases from V and 1 base from J, with 13 bases between. CDR3 length: 15 amino acids. This CDR3 reads CASSATASLNYGYTF. The CDR3, as DNA: TGTGCCAGCAGCGCGACAGCTTCCCTTAACTATGGCTACACCTTC.

This clone has a handful of counts. V gene TRBV5-1 combines with J gene TRBJ2-1; 7 positions agree with TRBD1. The CDR3 consists of 15 residues. Germline V CDR1 and CDR2: SGHRS, YFSETQ. Trimming took 7 bases from V and 1 from J; bases not matched to a gene: 8. CDR3 DNA: TGCGCCAGCTACCTTGGGGACAGATCCTACAATGAGCAGTTCTTC. Translated, it gives CASYLGDRSYNEQFF.

This sequence joins TRBV7-8 and TRBJ1-5; no clear D. V was clipped by 5 bases and J by 5 bases, with 13 bases between them. CDR1 is SGHVS and CDR2 is FQNEAQ in the germline V gene. This CDR3 region has 14 residues. CDR3 region: CASSPEGLYQPQHF. DNA for the CDR3: TGTGCCAGCAGCCCAGAAGGGCTCTATCAGCCCCAGCATTTT.

The genes are TRBV4-2 and TRBJ1-4; weak D call: TRBD1 (6 bases). Germline assignment: CDR1 LGHNA and CDR2 YNFKEQ. There are 16 residues in the CDR3. With 3 bases removed from V and 3 bases from J, the gap between germline ends came to 14 bases. This CDR3 is CASSQDGTIPNEKLFF. The CDR3, as DNA: TGTGCCAGCAGCCAGGATGGGACAATCCCTAATGAAAAACTGTTTTTT.

The V call is TRBV7-2, the J call TRBJ1-3; tentative D call: TRBD1 (5 bases). The CDR3 length is 18 residues. Germline V lookup: CDR1 SGHTA, CDR2 FQGNSA. Between the trimmed V and J ends, which lost 2 bases and 1 base, there was a span of 18 bases. CDR3 nucleotides: TGTGCCAGCAGCTTAAGGGCTGGGACTCGTCGGTCTGGAAACACCATATATTTT. Translation: CASSLRAGTRRSGNTIYF.

The chain links TRBV27 to TRBJ2-1; TRBD1 matches 8 bases. The V segment lost 3 bases and the J segment 6 bases; nucleotides outside the gene matches: 7. The germline V gene encodes CDR1 MNHEY and CDR2 SMNVEV (reference sequence). The length of the CDR3 is 15 residues. The CDR3 sequence: CASSFWTGQTNEQFF. CDR3 bases: TGTGCCAGCAGTTTTTGGACAGGGCAGACCAATGAGCAGTTCTTC.